Below, 28 T cell receptor beta chains from the same sample are listed, as sequenced in a study of cytomegalovirus exposure and HLA in healthy donors (dated by TCRdb to the late 2010s). Libraries came from the immunoSEQ multiplex PCR assay. TCRdb re-hosts the immuneACCESS table, in-frame sequences only. Its copies lack some clones; in the studies checked, an unresolved V gene accounts for under half of them, and the cause for the rest is not known. Here the sample has around 70,000 clones; 94% occur a single time. Approximately 1.5% of the sample rests with the top ten. Sequences were obtained from PBMCs. The receptor source for this set is a man younger than 30 in good health and CMV-seropositive.

The J gene is TRBJ2-7, the V gene TRBV28, with D possibly matching TRBD2 (5 bases). The V end was cut by 7 bases, the J end by 2 bases, with 15 bases between. This CDR3 contains 14 residues. The germline V gene encodes CDR1 MDHEN and CDR2 SYDVKM. CDR3 region: CASNTGDSTYEQYF. CDR3 sequence (DNA): TGTGCCAGCAACACCGGGGATTCAACCTACGAGCAGTACTTC. Full variable domain (outside the CDR3, taken from reference TRBV28 and TRBJ2-7): DVKVTQSSRYLVKRTGEKVFLECVQDMDHENMFWYRQDPGLGLRLIYFSYDVKMKEKGDIPEGYSVSREKKERFSLILESASTNQTSMYLCASNTGDSTYEQYFGPGTRLTVT.

The chain employs TRBV28 and TRBJ1-1; tentative D call: TRBD1 (6 bases). This CDR3 is built from 14 residues. From germline, CDR1 is MDHEN and CDR2 SYDVKM. V was pared by 7 bases and J by 4 bases, with 16 bases between. The CDR3 protein is CASNEGVFGTEAFF. The CDR3 DNA sequence: TGTGCCAGCAACGAGGGGGTTTTCGGCACTGAAGCTTTCTTT.

The chain recombines TRBV7-9 with TRBJ2-7; TRBD1 matches at 10 bases. The ends lost 4 bases at V and 6 bases at J; junction bases unmatched: 6. Germline CDR1 reads SEHNR; CDR2 reads FQNEAQ (reference sequence). The CDR3 length is 14 residues. The CDR3 reads CASSSWTGGLEQYF. DNA for the CDR3: TGTGCCAGCAGCTCCTGGACAGGGGGTCTCGAGCAGTACTTC.

The sample holds one count of this clone. V and J are TRBV5-4 and TRBJ2-1; D is perhaps TRBD2 (5 bases). The CDR3 contains 14 residues. Per germline, CDR1 SGHNT and CDR2 YYREEE (reference sequence). Trimming left V 0 bases short and J 1 base short, with 5 bases between. The CDR3 DNA follows: TGTGCCAGCAGCTTGGGGACTTCCTACAATGAGCAGTTCTTC. The encoded protein is CASSLGTSYNEQFF.

This chain's CDR3 is CASSLANQETQYF. CDR3 coding DNA: TGTGCCAGCAGCCTAGCCAACCAAGAGACCCAGTACTTC. The genes are TRBV11-2 and TRBJ2-5; a possible D gene is TRBD2 (5 bases). Germline V gene sequence: CDR1 SGHAT, CDR2 FQNNGV. The V end lost 5 bases, the J end lost 0 bases, and 7 bases lay between the germline ends. The CDR3 loop spans 13 amino acids.

The chain recombines TRBV27 with TRBJ2-5; 10 positions agree with TRBD1. J was trimmed by 2 bases and V by 8 bases; bases with no gene match: 8. Germline lookup yields CDR1 MNHEY and CDR2 SMNVEV (reference sequence). There are 15 residues in the CDR3. In DNA form, the CDR3 reads TGTGCCAGCGCGGCGGGACAGGGGAGGCAAGAGACCCAGTACTTC. Amino acid sequence: CASAAGQGRQETQYF.

The rearrangement links TRBV7-3 to TRBJ2-1; the match to TRBD2 covers 7 bases. The CDR3 length is 15 residues. The J segment lost 0 bases and the V segment lost 4 bases, leaving 3 bases of the junction unmatched. In germline, CDR1 is SGHTA, CDR2 FQGTGA. This CDR3 reads CASSSGGSSYNEQFF. The CDR3 nucleotides read TGTGCCAGCAGCTCCGGGGGGAGCTCCTACAATGAGCAGTTCTTC.

This clone was observed a handful of times. This chain uses TRBV18 with TRBJ2-2; D remains ambiguous. Germline V gives CDR1 KGHSH, CDR2 LQKENI. This CDR3 spans 15 amino acids. Trimming removed 3 bases from V and 0 bases from J, with 8 bases in between. The CDR3 region is CASSPLRSNTGELFF. CDR3 nucleotides: TGTGCCAGCTCACCTTTGCGGTCGAACACCGGGGAGCTGTTTTTT.

DNA of the CDR3: TGTGCCTGGACCTCGGGACTCCGGGGAGCTAATGAAAAACTGTTTTTT. As protein: CAWTSGLRGANEKLFF. The chain carries TRBV30 and TRBJ1-4; D possibly corresponds to TRBD1 (5 bases). V was shortened by 4 bases and J by 3 bases, with 18 bases between the two germline ends. The CDR3 has 16 amino acids. Germline V CDR1 and CDR2: GTSNPN, SVGIG (reference sequence).

This clone was recorded once. The chain has TRBV4-1 and TRBJ1-1; D is unclear. V gave up 0 bases and J gave up 0 bases, with 11 bases separating them. Germline lookup yields CDR1 MGHRA and CDR2 YSYEKL. The CDR3 extends over 16 amino acids. The CDR3 is CASSQEAAYLNTEAFF. The CDR3 nucleotides read TGCGCCAGCAGCCAAGAGGCAGCGTACCTGAACACTGAAGCTTTCTTT.

V usage is TRBV5-1 and J usage is TRBJ2-3; D ambiguous. V dropped 0 bases and J dropped 1 base, with 12 bases sitting between them. The CDR3 spans 16 residues. Germline V gene sequence: CDR1 SGHRS, CDR2 YFSETQ. This CDR3 is CASSLAWVARTDTQYF. The CDR3 DNA follows: TGCGCCAGCAGCTTGGCTTGGGTAGCCCGCACAGATACGCAGTATTTT.

The chain employs TRBV27 and TRBJ2-3; D not resolved. CDR3 size: 13 residues. Germline V CDR1 and CDR2: MNHEY, SMNVEV (reference sequence). Trimming took off 3 bases at V and 3 bases at J, with 7 bases between the two ends. CDR3 sequence (DNA): TGTGCCAGCAGTTTTCCCGGGACAGATACGCAGTATTTT. It codes for CASSFPGTDTQYF.

This rearrangement joins TRBV7-9 to TRBJ2-2, with 7 bases identical to TRBD2. This CDR3 is 16 amino acids long. J lost 0 bases, V lost 5 bases, and 6 bases had no gene match. Looked up from germline, CDR1 is SEHNR and CDR2 is FQNEAQ (reference sequence). CDR3 nucleotide sequence: TGTGCCAGCAGCCTCATAGCGGGCACGAACACCGGGGAGCTGTTTTTT. Translated: CASSLIAGTNTGELFF.

This chain uses TRBV30 with TRBJ2-3; 12 positions match TRBD2. The germline gives CDR1 GTSNPN, CDR2 SVGIG (reference sequence). J lost 0 bases, V lost 3 bases, and 7 bases had no gene match. The CDR3 is made up of 17 amino acids. The CDR3 nucleotides read TGTGCCTGGAGGCCACTAGCGGGAGGAGGGAGCACAGATACGCAGTATTTT. Encoded protein: CAWRPLAGGGSTDTQYF.

This sequence joins TRBV5-6 and TRBJ1-5, with D possibly matching TRBD1 (5 bases). The CDR3 is 17 residues long. V lost 3 bases and J 2 bases, leaving 18 bases between the germline ends. Per the germline V gene, CDR1 is SGHDT and CDR2 is YYEEEE. The CDR3 nucleotides are TGTGCCAGCAGCTCGACGGTGGGGGGAGCGGGCAATCAGCCCCAGCATTTT. It specifies CASSSTVGGAGNQPQHF.

In nucleotides, the CDR3 is TGTGCCAGTAGTTCCGGCCGCGGGATTCGGGCCCGTCCCAGAGGAGGGGAGGTGCAGTACTTC. Protein: CASSSGRGIRARPRGGEVQYF. V is TRBV19 and J is TRBJ2-7; possible D gene TRBD2, 6 bases. V gave up 5 bases and J gave up 9 bases, with 41 bases separating them. The CDR3 totals 21 residues. Germline CDR1 is LNHDA and CDR2 is SQIVND (reference sequence).

The genes are TRBV18 and TRBJ2-1, with 11 bases identical to TRBD2. CDR3 length equals 16 residues. Germline CDR1 is KGHSH and CDR2 is LQKENI. V shed 3 bases and J 10 bases; nucleotides not matched to a gene: 11. The CDR3 sequence: CASSPPSSGRKGEQFF. The CDR3 coding sequence is TGTGCCAGCTCACCGCCCTCTAGCGGGAGGAAAGGAGAGCAGTTCTTC. Filled out from reference TRBV18 and TRBJ2-1, the complete variable domain reads NAGVMQNPRHLVRRRGQEARLRCSPMKGHSHVYWYRQLPEEGLKFMVYLQKENIIDESGMPKERFSAEFPKEGPSILRIQQVVRGDSAAYFCASSPPSSGRKGEQFFGPGTRLTVL.

In DNA, the CDR3 is TGTGCCAGTAGTGGAGAAACAGGGTCTGGGGCCAACGTCCTGACTTTC. It yields the protein CASSGETGSGANVLTF. The J gene is TRBJ2-6, the V gene TRBV19; weak D call: TRBD1 (6 bases). Trimming left V 5 bases short and J 1 base short, with 12 bases between. Germline V lookup: CDR1 LNHDA, CDR2 SQIVND (reference sequence). This CDR3 spans 16 amino acids.

The CDR3 spells CASSLTSGAYEQFF. The CDR3 bases are TGTGCCAGCAGCTTGACTAGCGGGGCCTATGAGCAGTTCTTC. The rearrangement uses TRBV5-6 and TRBJ2-1; 10 bases fit TRBD2. CDR1 is SGHDT, CDR2 YYEEEE, per germline. V trimming: 1 base; J trimming: 8 bases; junction bases outside the gene matches: 3. There are 14 residues in the CDR3.

V is TRBV14 and J is TRBJ2-5, with a possible D match to TRBD1 (6 bases). There are 13 residues in the CDR3. Germline-derived CDR1 and CDR2 are SGHDN and FVKESK. Between the trimmed V and J ends, which lost 1 base and 7 bases, there was a span of 10 bases. This chain's CDR3 is CASSQARGGTQYF. For the CDR3, the DNA is TGTGCCAGCAGCCAAGCCAGGGGTGGGACCCAGTACTTC.

This chain connects TRBV10-3 to TRBJ2-1; possibly TRBD2 for D (6 bases). Germline V CDR1 and CDR2: ENHRY, SYGVKD. Between the trimmed V and J ends, which lost 4 bases and 2 bases, there was a span of 12 bases. The CDR3 length is 15 residues. The CDR3 here is CAISVWRGAYNEQFF. DNA of the CDR3: TGTGCCATCAGTGTCTGGCGGGGTGCCTACAATGAGCAGTTCTTC.

The CDR3 is CASTLSGVRGGEQYF. CDR3 bases: TGTGCCTCCACTCTCTCGGGGGTTAGAGGCGGCGAGCAGTACTTC. The rearrangement links TRBV30 to TRBJ2-7, with D perhaps TRBD2 (6 bases). Germline V CDR1 and CDR2: GTSNPN, SVGIG (reference sequence). Trimming shortened V by 7 bases and J by 6 bases, and 25 bases separated the two germline ends. The CDR3 length is 15 residues.

The rearrangement joins TRBV7-8 to TRBJ1-2; 8 nucleotides line up with TRBD1. Germline lookup yields CDR1 SGHVS and CDR2 FQNEAQ. The CDR3 runs to 13 residues. The V gene end was trimmed by 4 bases and the J gene end by 7 bases; junction bases not matched to a gene: 5. CDR3 in amino acids: CASSSGGLGGYTF. For the CDR3, the DNA is TGTGCCAGCAGCTCAGGGGGCTTGGGTGGCTACACCTTC. Combining the CDR3 with reference TRBV7-8 and TRBJ1-2 gives the whole variable domain GAGVSQSPRYKVAKRGQDVALRCDPISGHVSLFWYQQALGQGPEFLTYFQNEAQLDKSGLPSDRFFAERPEGSVSTLKIQRTQQEDSAVYLCASSSGGLGGYTFGSGTRLTVV.

The rearrangement links TRBV18 to TRBJ2-2, with TRBD2 identical over 8 bases. The CDR3 runs to 17 residues. The ends lost 4 bases at V and 1 base at J; junction bases unmatched: 8. CDR1 and CDR2 (germline): KGHSH, LQKENI. The CDR3 region has the DNA TGTGCCAGCTCACAGTCACTAGCGGACCAGAACACCGGGGAGCTGTTTTTT. It codes for CASSQSLADQNTGELFF.

The J gene is TRBJ2-5, the V gene TRBV9; no clear D. The CDR3 extends over 12 amino acids. V lost 2 bases and J 5 bases, leaving 7 bases between the germline ends. Germline V lookup: CDR1 SGDLS, CDR2 YYNGEE. In DNA, the CDR3 is TGTGCCAGCAGCGTGACGGGTGAGACCCAGTACTTC. This translates into CASSVTGETQYF.

The rearrangement uses TRBV30 and TRBJ1-1; no reliable D call. Germline lookup yields CDR1 GTSNPN and CDR2 SVGIG (reference sequence). The CDR3 is made up of 13 amino acids. V was trimmed by 5 bases and J by 2 bases, leaving 12 bases between them. CDR3 DNA: TGTGCCTGGTCTGAAGGCGGAAACACTGAAGCTTTCTTT. The encoded protein is CAWSEGGNTEAFF.

The chain carries TRBV6-5 and TRBJ1-5; 7 bases map to TRBD1. The CDR3 loop spans 14 amino acids. Germline loops: CDR1 MNHEY, CDR2 SVGAGI. V dropped 6 bases and J dropped 3; count of bases not matched to a gene: 5. The CDR3 is CASRPGTDNQPQHF. In nucleotides, the CDR3 is TGTGCCAGCAGACCCGGGACAGACAATCAGCCCCAGCATTTT.

This clone was recorded only once. This chain links TRBV30 with TRBJ2-5; possible D gene TRBD1, 6 bases. V was shortened by 5 bases and J by 5 bases, with 18 bases between the two germline ends. The CDR3 loop spans 14 amino acids. Germline V gene sequence: CDR1 GTSNPN, CDR2 SVGIG (reference sequence). CDR3 in amino acids: CAWASSGTSETQYF. In DNA form, the CDR3 reads TGTGCCTGGGCATCATCCGGGACATCTGAGACCCAGTACTTC.